This T cell receptor (beta chain) came from a study of T cells in Graves' hyperthyroidism and ophthalmopathy (dated by TCRdb to between 2018 and 2020). About the investigation overall: Peripheral blood samples were taken at initial diagnosis, before any treatment was given. In more than 5 Graves' hyperthyroidism patients, the study also compared T-cell repertoires from thyroid tissue with T-cell repertoires from blood. For training and testing, the 100 or so patients in the discovery cohort were randomly divided in a 7:3 ratio. After blood sampling, hyperthyroidism patients were treated with methimazole at a starting dose of 30 mg daily, and ophthalmopathy patients were treated with high-dose intravenous methylprednisolone. The paper reports TCR Vbeta CDR3 sequencing of approximately 130 peripheral blood samples: some 41 ophthalmopathy, some 80 hyperthyroidism and roughly 17 progressor patients. A discovery cohort of around 100 patients, about 40 with Graves' ophthalmopathy and approximately 55 with stable Graves' hyperthyroidism, was used to find distinguishing TCR V-J signatures. Prospective prediction of ophthalmopathy was tested in an independent validation cohort of fewer than 20 hyperthyroidism patients and 17 patients who later progressed to ophthalmopathy.

Moderately to severely active disease, a Clinical Activity Score of at least 3, a NOSPECS grade of at least 4, and a duration under 3 months were present in ophthalmopathy patients. The study excluded patients with uncontrolled infections, other autoimmune diseases, pregnancy or lactation. Diagnoses were based on clinical symptoms, serum thyroxine and TRAb, thyroid ultrasound and orbital computed tomography. PBMCs were isolated from 10 ml of fresh peripheral blood by Ficoll-Paque density gradient centrifugation. Total RNA was extracted with Trizol reagent, and quality was checked on an Agilent 2100 Bioanalyzer. The study at large found these results: Sample size was not statistically predetermined, and investigators were not blinded to group allocation. During validation, the model predicted progression to ophthalmopathy a median of roughly 7.1 months ahead of onset, with roughly 65% sensitivity and under 85% specificity. Most expanded thyroid clonotypes (frequency above 0.001) were also found in blood, which suggests that blood repertoires may mirror thyroid immune responses. Ophthalmopathy was separated from stable hyperthyroidism by a 13 V-J signature model, with approximately 90% sensitivity and 81% to 82% specificity obtained in cross-validation and 80%/75% obtained in testing.

This clonotype has just a few counts. The antigen it binds to is not known. No much larger clone exists at a distance of one base, and base qualities are not known. The CDR3 has 15 amino acids, counting the end cysteine and phenylalanine. The read is trimmed to its CDR3 DNA, 45 bases read in frame from base 1. The junction carries 13 bases between V and J, which are trimmed by 3 bases and 4 bases respectively. For CDR1 and CDR2, the germline V gene (reference sequence) lists LNHDA and SQIVND. The TCR beta CDR3 regions were amplified from the RNA transcripts. The TCR CDR3 was subjected to a first round of RT-PCR using the HTBI primer set and the Qiagen OneStep RT-PCR kit. A second multiplex PCR round built the libraries, followed by size selection and purification. Libraries were sequenced paired-end with 100 bp reads on an Illumina HiSeq2000. The authors processed their data as follows. SOAPnuke was used to process the raw data, with reads discarded if the reads contained adapters or uncalled bases, had a mean Phred below 15, or lacked an exact constant-primer or identifier match. High-quality paired reads were merged with COPE v1.2.5, and unique nucleotide sequences were defined as clonotypes. MiTCR v1.1 was used to align clonotypes to the IMGT TRBV, TRBD and TRBJ reference segments. The analysis was restricted to V-J combinations with a frequency above 0.0001, which together covered over 99% of the repertoires. A TCS score was defined as the ratio of F50 (clonal expansion) to E x V (chaos), with BLOSUM62-based TCRdist applied between CDR3 peptides within each V-J. Welch's t-statistics and random forest reduced some 510 V-J features to 13, which were used in a naive Bayes classifier (R e1071). TCRdb trimmed public reads at Q25 via fastp, called clones via MiXCR and kept in-frame beta chains. Records with the same CDR3 protein are collapsed into one entry carrying the most frequent genes and DNA. In this record, the V and J calls reflect TCRdb's handling and not the investigators' own analysis. The sample includes 660,000 or so distinct CDR3 sequences, with less than 25% observed a single time. About 34% of the sample rests with the top ten.

The chain is encoded by TRBV19 joined to TRBJ2-1, with no reliable assignment of the D segment. Sequences were obtained from blood. The sequence was obtained from a young man with Graves' ophthalmopathy. The CDR3 protein is CASSMTAGGYNEQFF. Here is the DNA: TGTGCCAGTAGTATGACGGCAGGTGGATACAATGAGCAGTTCTTC.